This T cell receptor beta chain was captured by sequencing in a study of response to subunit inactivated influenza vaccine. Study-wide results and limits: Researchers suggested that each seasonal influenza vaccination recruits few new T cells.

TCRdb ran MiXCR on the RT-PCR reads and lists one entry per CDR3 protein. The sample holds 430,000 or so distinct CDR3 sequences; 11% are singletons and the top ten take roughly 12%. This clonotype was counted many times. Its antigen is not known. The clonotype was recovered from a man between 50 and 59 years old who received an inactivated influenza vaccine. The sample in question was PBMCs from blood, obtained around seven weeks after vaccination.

In nucleotides, the CDR3 is TGTGCCAGCAGCAATGATGGTACGGGGGGGCGTGCTTACAATGAGCAGTTCTTC. It is translated as CASSNDGTGGRAYNEQFF. The chain employs TRBV6-2 or TRBV6-3 and TRBJ2-1; 8 bases are shared with TRBD2. CDR3 length: 18 residues. The V segment lost 6 bases and the J segment 4 bases; nucleotides outside the gene matches: 17. Germline-derived CDR1 and CDR2 are MNHEY and SVGEGT.